These 28 T cell receptor beta chains came from one sample sequenced in a study of T cells in Graves' hyperthyroidism and ophthalmopathy. From RNA transcripts, TCR beta CDR3 regions were amplified. The HTBI primer set drove a first-round RT-PCR of the TCR CDR3. TCRdb fed the multiplex PCR reads into MiXCR, producing one record per CDR3 protein. The sample yields some 570,000 distinct CDR3 sequences, roughly 17% seen once. Sequenced input: blood. The receptor set was obtained from a woman aged 18-30 years with Graves' ophthalmopathy.

This clonotype was observed at least ten times. This chain joins TRBV6-1 and TRBJ2-1, with D perhaps matching TRBD2 (6 bases). CDR3 size: 15 residues. With 5 bases removed from V and 5 bases from J, the gap between germline ends came to 16 bases. CDR1 and CDR2 (germline): MNHNS, SASEGT. The CDR3 DNA reads as TGTGCCAGCAGTTATTTCAGCGGGCGAGACAATGAGCAGTTCTTC. It codes for CASSYFSGRDNEQFF.

As to this clonotype: A junction end diverges from the germline sequence, so it may reflect a read error. The chain uses TRBV6-5 and TRBJ2-2, with TRBD2 identical over 10 bases. Per germline, CDR1 MNHEY and CDR2 SVGAGI. The CDR3 contains 15 residues. CDR3 bases: TGTGCCGGCAGTTGGGCTAGCGGGAGCGAGGGGGAGCTGTTTTTT. Translation: CAGSWASGSEGELFF.

Regarding this clonotype: One end of the junction varies from germline; a read error may be responsible. V is TRBV10-2 and J is TRBJ2-5; possible D gene TRBD2, 7 bases. Germline V gene sequence: CDR1 WSHSY, CDR2 SAAADI. The CDR3 has 17 amino acids. DNA of the CDR3: TGCGCCAGCAGTGACTCACCCCTTGGGGGGGCAGGAGAGACCCAGCACTTC. It translates to CASSDSPLGGAGETQHF.

The chain combines TRBV28 with TRBJ1-6; D is unclear. CDR3 length equals 18 residues. The germline V gene has CDR1 MDHEN and CDR2 SYDVKM. The V and J ends lost 3 bases and 0 bases respectively, with 15 bases between them. This CDR3 reads CASSFPTTGSSYNSPLHF. The CDR3 coding sequence is TGTGCCAGCAGTTTCCCCACAACGGGGAGCTCCTATAATTCACCCCTCCACTTT.

CDR3: CSVHSPSRGTGELFF. The DNA of the CDR3 is TGCAGTGTCCATAGTCCGTCGAGGGGCACCGGGGAGCTGTTTTTT. The chain carries TRBV20-1 and TRBJ2-2; either TRBD1 or TRBD2 may fit D (5 bases each). CDR1 DFQATT and CDR2 SNEGSKA come from the germline V gene (reference sequence). CDR3 length equals 15 residues. V was clipped by 7 bases and J by 4 bases, with 19 bases between them.

This sequence joins TRBV2 and TRBJ2-5; D gene uncertain. V was shortened by 7 bases and J by 5 bases, with 8 bases between the two germline ends. This CDR3 is 11 amino acids long. Looked up from germline, CDR1 is SNHLY and CDR2 is FYNNEI. DNA of the CDR3: TGTGCCAGCACGGCGGCGGAGACCCAGTACTTC. Its translation: CASTAAETQYF. Full variable domain (missing parts from reference TRBV2 and TRBJ2-5): EPEVTQTPSHQVTQMGQEVILRCVPISNHLYFYWYRQILGQKVEFLVSFYNNEISEKSEIFDDQFSVERPDGSNFTLKIRSTKLEDSAMYFCASTAAETQYFGPGTRLLVL.

The chain uses TRBV9 and TRBJ2-5, with a possible D match to TRBD1 (6 bases). CDR3 length: 14 amino acids. V lost 4 bases, J lost 5 bases, and 15 bases lay in between. Germline lookup yields CDR1 SGDLS and CDR2 YYNGEE. The CDR3 reads CASSPRGGWETQYF. CDR3 in DNA: TGTGCCAGCAGCCCCAGGGGCGGTTGGGAGACCCAGTACTTC.

This clonotype has at least ten counts. This chain connects TRBV7-3 to TRBJ2-1, with D possibly matching TRBD2 (5 bases). This CDR3 spans 13 amino acids. Trimming removed 5 bases from V and 3 bases from J, with 8 bases in between. From germline, CDR1 is SGHTA and CDR2 FQGTGA. The CDR3 bases are TGTGCCAGCAGCCCCCGGGACTACAATGAGCAGTTCTTC. Translating gives CASSPRDYNEQFF.

This clonotype was observed a few times. The CDR3 sequence is CASSLSTGTPYEQYF. The CDR3 bases are TGTGCCAGCAGCTTGTCAACCGGGACTCCCTACGAGCAGTACTTC. This chain joins TRBV13 and TRBJ2-7, with a tentative D call TRBD2 (6 bases). Trimming stripped 3 bases from V and 2 bases from J, with 14 bases between. The CDR3 is 15 residues long. Germline CDR1 reads PRHDT; CDR2 reads FYEKMQ (reference sequence). Using reference TRBV13 and TRBJ2-7 for the parts outside the CDR3, the full variable domain is AAGVIQSPRHLIKEKRETATLKCYPIPRHDTVYWYQQGPGQDPQFLISFYEKMQSDKGSIPDRFSAQQFSDYHSELNMSSLELGDSALYFCASSLSTGTPYEQYFGPGTRLTVT.

This clonotype has ten or more counts. V gene TRBV7-8 combines with J gene TRBJ2-7; D is perhaps TRBD2 (5 bases). CDR3 size: 14 residues. The V end was cut by 5 bases, the J end by 4 bases, with 15 bases between. Germline assignment: CDR1 SGHVS and CDR2 FQNEAQ. CDR3 amino acids: CASSAGIPDYEQYF. DNA of the CDR3: TGTGCCAGCAGCGCCGGGATTCCGGATTACGAGCAGTACTTC.

This clonotype was seen many times. The chain combines TRBV20-1 with TRBJ2-3, with TRBD2 identical over 10 bases. This CDR3 has 16 amino acids. With V trimmed by 0 bases and J by 4 bases, 7 bases remained unmatched. CDR1 DFQATT and CDR2 SNEGSKA come from the germline V gene (reference sequence). The CDR3 region has the DNA TGCAGTGCTAGAGACCCAGCGGGGGGGGAGGCAGATACGCAGTATTTT. Translated, it gives CSARDPAGGEADTQYF.

Comments on this clonotype: It may be a read error: a sequence one base away is much more abundant. This chain joins TRBV28 and TRBJ2-7; D may be TRBD1 or TRBD2 (5 bases each). This CDR3 region has 15 residues. V lost 3 bases, J lost 3 bases, and 15 bases lay in between. Germline CDR1 and CDR2: MDHEN and SYDVKM. In DNA, the CDR3 is TGTGCCAGCAGTTTGTTTCAACTAGGGGACTACGAGCAGTACTTC. Amino acids: CASSLFQLGDYEQYF.

V is TRBV28 and J is TRBJ1-2; TRBD1 agrees at 7 bases. The V and J ends lost 2 bases and 8 bases, in that order; junction bases with no gene match: 11. Germline CDR1 reads MDHEN; CDR2 reads SYDVKM. CDR3 length: 15 amino acids. The CDR3 reads CASSLSLEGGQGYTF. Written as DNA, the CDR3 is TGTGCCAGCAGTTTAAGTCTGGAAGGGGGCCAAGGCTACACCTTC.

This clonotype occurred many times. The rearrangement joins TRBV28 to TRBJ1-5; D not certain. Trimming took off 11 bases at V and 3 bases at J, with 14 bases between the two ends. Germline values: CDR1 MDHEN, CDR2 SYDVKM. This CDR3 comprises 13 residues. CDR3: CASTDPHNQPQHF. CDR3 coding DNA: TGTGCCTCAACTGACCCGCACAATCAGCCCCAGCATTTT.

The rearrangement joins TRBV20-1 to TRBJ1-1, with D unresolved. CDR1 is DFQATT and CDR2 is SNEGSKA in the germline V gene (reference sequence). V was trimmed by 1 base and J by 10 bases, leaving 7 bases between them. CDR3 size: 10 residues. The CDR3 nucleotides read TGCAGTGCTAGAGGCCGGAGAGCTTTCTTT. This encodes CSARGRRAFF.

This clonotype was seen many times. The chain's CDR3 is CASSLDGEYNEQFF. The CDR3 coding sequence is TGTGCCAGCAGCTTGGACGGGGAGTACAATGAGCAGTTCTTC. This rearrangement joins TRBV11-2 to TRBJ2-1, with D possibly matching TRBD2 (5 bases). CDR1 is SGHAT and CDR2 is FQNNGV in the germline V gene. Trimming cost V 3 bases and J 4 bases, with 10 bases left between them. The CDR3 has 14 amino acids. The full variable domain, its missing parts supplied by reference TRBV11-2 and TRBJ2-1, is EAGVAQSPRYKIIEKRQSVAFWCNPISGHATLYWYQQILGQGPKLLIQFQNNGVVDDSQLPKDRFSAERLKGVDSTLKIQPAKLEDSAVYLCASSLDGEYNEQFFGPGTRLTVL.

The chain links TRBV9 to TRBJ2-1; TRBD2 matches 7 bases. Germline trimming cut 0 bases from V and 6 bases from J; bases unmatched to any gene: 3. CDR3 size: 14 residues. Germline assignment: CDR1 SGDLS and CDR2 YYNGEE. The chain's CDR3 is CASSVEGGFNEQFF. CDR3 DNA: TGTGCCAGCAGCGTAGAGGGAGGGTTCAATGAGCAGTTCTTC.

This clonotype was recorded at least ten times. The J gene is TRBJ2-1, the V gene TRBV6-2 or TRBV6-3, with 9 bases lining up with TRBD2. The J segment lost 2 bases and the V segment lost 1 base, leaving 6 bases of the junction unmatched. This CDR3 comprises 17 residues. Looked up from germline, CDR1 is MNHEY and CDR2 is SVGEGT. The CDR3 reads CASSYFSGSGPYNEQFF. CDR3 sequence (DNA): TGTGCCAGCAGTTACTTTAGCGGGAGTGGGCCCTACAATGAGCAGTTCTTC.

This clonotype appeared many times. This sequence joins TRBV2 and TRBJ2-7; D perhaps matches TRBD1 (5 bases). Germline V gene sequence: CDR1 SNHLY, CDR2 FYNNEI. The V end was cut by 6 bases, the J end by 1 base, with 13 bases between. This CDR3 spans 14 amino acids. DNA of the CDR3: TGTGCCAGCAGGACAAACCCAGGGTCCTACGAGCAGTACTTC. Translated: CASRTNPGSYEQYF.

This clonotype has more than one count but fewer than ten. Written as DNA, the CDR3 is TGTGCCAGCAGCTTCCAAAAGTTTGGTTCACCCCTCCACTTT. This sequence encodes CASSFQKFGSPLHF. The chain recombines TRBV7-3 with TRBJ1-6; no definite D call. Trimming stripped 3 bases from V and 9 bases from J, with 12 bases between. Germline CDR1 reads SGHTA; CDR2 reads FQGTGA. The CDR3 length is 14 residues.

This clonotype was counted a few times. This CDR3 is missing its conserved last phenylalanine or tryptophan, likely due to a read error. This chain joins TRBV10-3 and TRBJ2-2; D perhaps matches TRBD1 (6 bases). Germline CDR1 reads ENHRY; CDR2 reads SYGVKD. The V end lost 0 bases, the J end lost 4 bases, and 6 bases lay between the germline ends. The CDR3 contains 14 residues. CDR3 nucleotide sequence: TGTGCCATCAGTGAGTCGGGGGCCACCGGGGAGCTGTTTCTT. Translated, it gives CAISESGATGELFL.

This clonotype appeared a few times. The gene calls are TRBV5-1 and TRBJ2-1, with 10 nucleotides matching TRBD1. Germline V gene data show CDR1 as SGHRS and CDR2 as YFSETQ. Trimming took 1 base from V and 5 from J; bases not matched to a gene: 9. The CDR3 has 17 amino acids. The CDR3 DNA is TGCGCCAGCAGCTTGTCTTCCGGGACAGGGGCCGACAATGAGCAGTTCTTC. Its translation is CASSLSSGTGADNEQFF.

This clonotype was detected a few times. The V call is TRBV5-1, the J call TRBJ2-3; 16 nucleotides agree with TRBD2. This CDR3 is 18 amino acids long. V lost 4 bases, J lost 1 base, and 6 bases stayed unmatched. Germline V gene lookup returns CDR1 SGHRS and CDR2 YFSETQ. The CDR3 nucleotides read TGCGCCAGCAGCACGGGACTAGCGGGGGGGTCCCGCACAGATACGCAGTATTTT. Translation: CASSTGLAGGSRTDTQYF.

This clonotype came up many times. The chain is built from TRBV10-3 and TRBJ2-3, with 7 positions matching TRBD2. This CDR3 has 15 residues. J was trimmed by 4 bases and V by 2 bases; bases with no gene match: 6. Germline V gene data show CDR1 as ENHRY and CDR2 as SYGVKD. The CDR3 sequence is CAISERSSGADTQYF. For the CDR3, the DNA is TGTGCCATCAGTGAGAGGTCTAGCGGTGCAGATACGCAGTATTTT.

This clonotype was counted at least ten times. The chain recombines TRBV5-8 with TRBJ2-1; 9 bases fit TRBD2. J was trimmed by 8 bases and V by 2 bases; bases with no gene match: 2. Germline V gene data show CDR1 as SGHTS and CDR2 as YDEGEE. The CDR3 loop spans 13 amino acids. The CDR3 DNA reads TGTGCCAGCAGCTTTGTAGCGGGGGATGAGCAGTTCTTC. Translating gives CASSFVAGDEQFF.

The CDR3 here is CASSLYTTKETQYF. The CDR3 nucleotides are TGTGCCAGCAGTTTATATACGACAAAAGAGACCCAGTACTTC. The chain is built from TRBV28 and TRBJ2-5; D unresolved. CDR1 and CDR2 (germline): MDHEN, SYDVKM. CDR3 length: 14 amino acids. The V gene lost 1 base and the J gene lost 3 bases, with 9 bases spanning the gap.

The chain uses TRBV10-3 and TRBJ2-1; D possibly corresponds to TRBD1 (6 bases). Germline V gives CDR1 ENHRY, CDR2 SYGVKD. CDR3 length: 15 amino acids. The V end lost 3 bases, the J end lost 0 bases, and 9 bases lay between the germline ends. The CDR3: CAISERGHSYNEQFF. CDR3 DNA sequence: TGTGCCATCAGTGAACGGGGACACTCCTACAATGAGCAGTTCTTC.

The rearrangement links TRBV7-9 to TRBJ2-1; 7 bases agree with TRBD2. The CDR3 contains 17 residues. Germline assignment: CDR1 SEHNR and CDR2 FQNEAQ (reference sequence). Germline trimming cut 5 bases from V and 0 bases from J; bases unmatched to any gene: 10. CDR3 sequence reads: CASSPPSGVSSYNEQFF. The CDR3 DNA reads TGTGCCAGCAGCCCCCCCAGCGGGGTGAGCTCCTACAATGAGCAGTTCTTC. The full variable domain, its missing parts supplied by reference TRBV7-9 and TRBJ2-1, is DTGVSQNPRHKITKRGQNVTFRCDPISEHNRLYWYRQTLGQGPEFLTYFQNEAQLEKSRLLSDRFSAERPKGSFSTLEIQRTEQGDSAMYLCASSPPSGVSSYNEQFFGPGTRLTVL.